These T cell receptor beta chains were read from a single sample in a study of shared T cell receptors in the human thymus. Using immunoSEQ multiplex PCR, the repertoire was profiled, and TCRdb retains in-frame clones only, with some absent. The sample contains some 700,000 clones, approximately 83% of which appear only once. This sample also belongs to another study, concerning human thymus T cells.

The sample comprised thymocytes. The receptors derive from a girl in the first two years of life with a congenital heart defect. Both conserved end residues are part of each CDR3.

v_call	j_call	cdr3_aa
TRBV9	TRBJ1-5	CAAGGGVGNQPQHF
TRBV6-1	TRBJ2-5	CASSSRGTPAQYF
TRBV4-2	TRBJ1-2	CASSQDFGQSHYGYTF
TRBV14	TRBJ1-1	CASSQEGGPQGDSSRTNTEAFF
TRBV19	TRBJ1-2	CASSIVGQGSYGYTF
TRBV12-2	TRBJ1-5	CASRFVSAGPGRNQPQHF
TRBV25-1	TRBJ2-7	CASSAQGPGQGLEQYF
TRBV27	TRBJ2-3	CASSPTRTGGETDTQYF
TRBV19	TRBJ1-5	CASSRAGSLVNSNQPQHF
TRBV7-2	TRBJ1-2	CASSLSAGGGAINNGYTF
TRBV7-2	TRBJ2-7	CASSLGGQVRTQYF
TRBV5-5	TRBJ1-4	CASSLVLPATNEKLFF
TRBV11-2	TRBJ1-2	CASSLDLRRGLDYGYTF
TRBV19	TRBJ1-5	CASSVGVISNQPQHF
TRBV7-2	TRBJ2-3	CASSPGWASIDTQYF
TRBV6-6	TRBJ2-3	CASRHYSGGTDTQYF
TRBV25-1	TRBJ1-2	CASHNPYGYTF
TRBV18	TRBJ1-1	CASSQNAMVTEAFF
TRBV4-1	TRBJ2-7	CASSQELTRSSYEQYF
TRBV10-2	TRBJ1-2	CASSEFTYGYTF
TRBV5-4	TRBJ2-7	CASSLIGRPRNYEQYF
TRBV12-5	TRBJ2-1	CASGLAEQSSYNEQFF
TRBV5-1	TRBJ1-2	CASSFNRGVLRTYGYTF
TRBV2	TRBJ1-2	CASSEPPDRAYGYTF
TRBV10-3	TRBJ1-1	CAIRPGLYTEAFF
TRBV14	TRBJ1-1	CASSNPAGTMNTEAFF
TRBV27	TRBJ1-1	CASSLSSRWTGPPYTEAFF
TRBV27	TRBJ1-2	CASGPGWRARNGYTF
TRBV9	TRBJ1-4	CASSSKIAHNTSPGANEKLFF
TRBV29-1	TRBJ2-2	CSARTPNTGELFF
TRBV5-1	TRBJ2-2	CASSLAARNTGELFF
TRBV18	TRBJ1-2	CASSPRGTGGYGYTF
TRBV28	TRBJ1-2	CASSLDRVIYGYTF
TRBV28	TRBJ2-7	CASSPPGTGWEQYF
TRBV15	TRBJ2-6	CATSRVNHGTGTSGANVLTF
TRBV25-1	TRBJ1-4	CASSGTGGNNEKLFF
TRBV28	TRBJ2-3	CASSSLDREADTQYF
TRBV4-1	TRBJ1-4	CASSHAGTVHNEKLFF
TRBV2	TRBJ2-5	CASSGWSHRRETQYF
TRBV25-1	TRBJ2-5	CASSDRYLGDLQETQYF
TRBV7-8	TRBJ1-1	CASTMLGQSTEAFF
TRBV10-3	TRBJ2-7	CAIETGPGYEQYF
TRBV19	TRBJ1-1	CAARGGGTEAFF
TRBV4-3	TRBJ1-5	CASSQAWAHGPQHF
TRBV4-1	TRBJ2-2	CASSPHTCPENTGELFF
TRBV4-1	TRBJ2-3	CASSPRDSATDTQYF
TRBV28	TRBJ2-7	CASSPTLSPDRIYEQYF
TRBV27	TRBJ2-3	CASQKVGGTDTQYF
TRBV5-6	TRBJ2-1	CASSVRITKLSYNEQFF
TRBV4-3	TRBJ1-4	CASSQVRDRRTNEKLFF
TRBV12-5	TRBJ1-2	CASGFETGIVNGYTF